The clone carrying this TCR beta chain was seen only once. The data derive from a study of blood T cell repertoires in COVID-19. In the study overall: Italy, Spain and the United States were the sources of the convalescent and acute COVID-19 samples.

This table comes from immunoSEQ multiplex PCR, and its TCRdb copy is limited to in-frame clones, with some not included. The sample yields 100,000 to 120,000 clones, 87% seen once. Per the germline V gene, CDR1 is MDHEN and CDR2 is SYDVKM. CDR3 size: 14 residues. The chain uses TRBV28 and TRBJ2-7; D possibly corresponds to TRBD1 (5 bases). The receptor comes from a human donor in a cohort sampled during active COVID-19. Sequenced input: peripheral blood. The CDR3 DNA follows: TGTGCGACCCAGGGTCTACCGAAAACCTACGAGCAGTACTTC. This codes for CATQGLPKTYEQYF.